These 10 T cell receptor beta chains were all obtained from the same sample, sequenced in a study of blood T cell repertoires in COVID-19. Profiling relied on immunoSEQ multiplex PCR, and the TCRdb table lists in-frame clones only, not all of them. The sample shows around 64,000 clones, approximately 90% of them seen only once. Source material: peripheral blood. The receptor source for this set is a man in his fifties or sixties with active COVID-19.

V gene TRBV7-2 combines with J gene TRBJ2-1, with 8 bases fitting TRBD1. The CDR3 sequence is 16 residues long. The germline V gene encodes CDR1 SGHTA and CDR2 FQGNSA. V was pared by 6 bases and J by 3 bases, with 10 bases of the junction left unmatched. The CDR3 sequence is CASSRAPGQDYNEQFF. As DNA, the CDR3 is TGTGCCAGCAGTCGCGCCCCGGGACAGGACTACAATGAGCAGTTCTTC.

The CDR3 spells CASSQALGREEGSTDTQYF. CDR3 nucleotides: TGTGCCAGCAGCCAAGCCCTAGGGCGGGAGGAGGGTAGCACAGATACGCAGTATTTT. This chain connects TRBV3-1 (or the pseudogene TRBV3-2) to TRBJ2-3; 8 positions agree with TRBD2. Germline CDR1 is LGHDT and CDR2 is YNNKEL (reference sequence). Trimming cost V 1 base and J 0 bases; bases outside gene matches: 12. CDR3 size: 19 residues.

This rearrangement joins TRBV28 to TRBJ2-3; TRBD2 aligns across 12 bases. Germline lookup yields CDR1 MDHEN and CDR2 SYDVKM. Trimming removed 5 bases from V and 0 bases from J; junction bases left unmatched: 6. CDR3 length equals 17 residues. The CDR3 is CASSPRLAGGSTDTQYF. The CDR3 region has the DNA TGTGCCAGCAGTCCGCGTCTAGCGGGAGGGAGCACAGATACGCAGTATTTT.

The chain couples TRBV5-1 to TRBJ2-1; 8 bases fit TRBD2. There are 17 residues in the CDR3. The ends lost 3 bases at V and 2 bases at J; junction bases unmatched: 10. The germline V gene encodes CDR1 SGHRS and CDR2 YFSETQ. The CDR3 spells CASSSPGGLETYNEQFF. The CDR3 nucleotides are TGCGCCAGCAGCTCGCCGGGGGGACTAGAAACCTACAATGAGCAGTTCTTC.

The rearrangement uses TRBV10-3 and TRBJ1-3; D unclear. The germline gives CDR1 ENHRY, CDR2 SYGVKD. CDR3 length: 16 residues. Deletions cut 5 bases from V and 0 bases from J, with 14 bases between. In DNA, the CDR3 is TGTGCCATCAGTCAAGGCGGCAGCAGCTCTGGAAACACCATATATTTT. As protein: CAISQGGSSSGNTIYF.

V and J are TRBV7-8 and TRBJ2-7, with 8 bases matching TRBD1. The CDR3 contains 13 residues. The germline CDR1 and CDR2 sequences are SGHVS and FQNEAQ. Unmatched junction bases numbered 4, after V lost 5 bases and J lost 4 bases. The DNA for the CDR3 is TGTGCCAGCAGCGTCGACAGGGGATACGAGCAGTACTTC. It encodes CASSVDRGYEQYF.

The rearrangement links TRBV7-9 to TRBJ2-3; D unclear. Trimming took off 7 bases at V and 4 bases at J, with 6 bases between the two ends. The CDR3 consists of 11 residues. From germline, CDR1 is SEHNR and CDR2 FQNEAQ (reference sequence). CDR3 DNA: TGTGCCAGCAAGCTCCCAGATACGCAGTATTTT. As protein: CASKLPDTQYF. The variable domain in full, with the rest retrieved from reference TRBV7-9 and TRBJ2-3, is DTGVSQNPRHKITKRGQNVTFRCDPISEHNRLYWYRQTLGQGPEFLTYFQNEAQLEKSRLLSDRFSAERPKGSFSTLEIQRTEQGDSAMYLCASKLPDTQYFGPGTRLTVL.

The table lists this clone with a count of one. The chain carries TRBV19 and TRBJ2-7; D perhaps matches TRBD2 (7 bases). This CDR3 has 18 amino acids. Deletions cut 6 bases from V and 0 bases from J, with 24 bases between. Germline CDR1 and CDR2: LNHDA and SQIVND (reference sequence). The CDR3: CASSRRGGQGQSSYEQYF. The CDR3 nucleotides are TGTGCCAGTAGCAGGAGGGGGGGCCAAGGACAGAGCTCCTACGAGCAGTACTTC.

This clone was recorded a few times. The gene calls are TRBV6-1 and TRBJ2-7, with a tentative D call TRBD1 (5 bases). Trimming pared 3 bases from V and 4 bases from J, leaving 16 bases between. CDR3 length equals 15 residues. Germline CDR1 and CDR2: MNHNS and SASEGT. CDR3 coding DNA: TGTGCCAGCAGTGAGTACCAGGGATCCGCGTACGAGCAGTACTTC. Residues: CASSEYQGSAYEQYF.

This chain links TRBV6-5 with TRBJ2-4; possible D gene TRBD1, 9 bases. The CDR3 is 15 amino acids. V was clipped by 5 bases and J by 6 bases, with 17 bases between them. The germline V gene encodes CDR1 MNHEY and CDR2 SVGAGI. The CDR3: CASSTGGTGRNIQYF. The CDR3, as DNA: TGTGCCAGCAGTACGGGGGGGACAGGGCGAAACATTCAGTACTTC.